The 5 T cell receptor beta chains in this list originate from one sample, sequenced in a study of blood T cell repertoires in COVID-19. The table came from immunoSEQ multiplex PCR; TCRdb's copy has only in-frame clones and leaves some out. The sample includes about 300,000 clones, approximately 84% of them seen just once. Sequencing was done on a sample of PBMCs or T cells enriched from blood (not recorded which). These receptors came from a man aged 25-40 years who had recovered from COVID-19.

V and J are TRBV2 and TRBJ2-3; 10 nucleotides line up with TRBD2. The V and J ends lost 4 bases and 4 bases, in that order; junction bases with no gene match: 5. Per germline, CDR1 SNHLY and CDR2 FYNNEI. CDR3 length: 15 residues. CDR3 in DNA: TGTGCCAGCAGTGTTAGCGGGGGGAGGGCAGATACGCAGTATTTT. Protein: CASSVSGGRADTQYF.

V gene TRBV28 combines with J gene TRBJ2-3; D is ambiguous. From germline, CDR1 is MDHEN and CDR2 SYDVKM. The V gene lost 8 bases and the J gene lost 0 bases, with 15 bases spanning the gap. The CDR3 contains 15 residues. CDR3 residues: CASLNRVPSTDTQYF. CDR3 bases: TGTGCCAGCTTGAACCGGGTTCCTAGCACAGATACGCAGTATTTT.

The chain uses TRBV4-1 and TRBJ1-6; D not resolved. Germline CDR1 reads MGHRA; CDR2 reads YSYEKL. Deletions cut 0 bases from V and 9 bases from J, with 9 bases between. The CDR3 covers 14 residues. The CDR3 sequence: CASSQEPGISPLHF. In DNA, the CDR3 is TGCGCCAGCAGCCAAGAACCGGGAATTTCACCCCTCCACTTT.

The chain carries TRBV19 and TRBJ2-7, with TRBD2 identical over 8 bases. Germline CDR1 is LNHDA and CDR2 is SQIVND (reference sequence). The V segment lost 9 bases and the J segment 12 bases; nucleotides outside the gene matches: 10. The CDR3 is made up of 11 amino acids. DNA for the CDR3: TGTGCCAGACGGGAGGGGAGACCGTCGTACTTC. This codes for CARREGRPSYF.

V gene TRBV7-2 combines with J gene TRBJ2-7; perhaps TRBD1 as D (5 bases). The CDR3 consists of 15 residues. The ends were cut back, 4 bases at V and 0 bases at J, with 13 bases in the middle. Germline V lookup: CDR1 SGHTA, CDR2 FQGNSA. DNA for the CDR3: TGTGCCAGCAGCTCTCGTCGACAGTTCTCCTACGAGCAGTACTTC. Translation gives CASSSRRQFSYEQYF. Filled out from reference TRBV7-2 and TRBJ2-7, the complete variable domain reads GAGVSQSPSNKVTEKGKDVELRCDPISGHTALYWYRQSLGQGLEFLIYFQGNSAPDKSGLPSDRFSAERTGGSVSTLTIQRTQQEDSAVYLCASSSRRQFSYEQYFGPGTRLTVT.